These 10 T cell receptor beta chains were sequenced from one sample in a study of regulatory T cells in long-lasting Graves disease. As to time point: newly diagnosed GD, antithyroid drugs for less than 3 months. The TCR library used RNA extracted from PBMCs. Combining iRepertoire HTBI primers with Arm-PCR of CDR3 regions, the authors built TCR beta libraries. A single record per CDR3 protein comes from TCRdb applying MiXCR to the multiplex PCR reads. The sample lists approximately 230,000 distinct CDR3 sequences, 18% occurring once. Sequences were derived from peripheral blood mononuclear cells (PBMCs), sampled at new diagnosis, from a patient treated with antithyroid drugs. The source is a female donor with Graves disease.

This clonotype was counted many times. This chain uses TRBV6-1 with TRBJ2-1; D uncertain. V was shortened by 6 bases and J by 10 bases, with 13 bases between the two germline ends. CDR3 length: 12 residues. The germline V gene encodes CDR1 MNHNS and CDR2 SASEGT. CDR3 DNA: TGTGCCAGCAGCGCACCCGCGGTCGAGCAGTTCTTC. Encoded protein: CASSAPAVEQFF.

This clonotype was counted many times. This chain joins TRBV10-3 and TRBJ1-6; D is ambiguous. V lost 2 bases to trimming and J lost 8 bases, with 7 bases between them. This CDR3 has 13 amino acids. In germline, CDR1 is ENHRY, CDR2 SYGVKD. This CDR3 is CAISEGSDSPLHF. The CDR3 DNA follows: TGTGCCATCAGTGAGGGCAGTGATTCACCCCTCCACTTT.

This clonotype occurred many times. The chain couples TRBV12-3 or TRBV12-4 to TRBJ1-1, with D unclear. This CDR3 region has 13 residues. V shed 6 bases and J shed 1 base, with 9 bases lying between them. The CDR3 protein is CASRPTANTEAFF. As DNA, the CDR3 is TGTGCCAGCAGGCCCACAGCGAACACTGAAGCTTTCTTT.

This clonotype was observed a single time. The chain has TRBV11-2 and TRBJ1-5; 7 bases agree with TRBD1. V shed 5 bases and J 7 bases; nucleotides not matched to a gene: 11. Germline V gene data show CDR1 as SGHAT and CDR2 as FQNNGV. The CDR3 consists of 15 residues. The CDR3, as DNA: TGTGCCAGCAGCCCCCGACAGGGACCGGGACAGCCCCAGCATTTT. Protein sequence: CASSPRQGPGQPQHF.

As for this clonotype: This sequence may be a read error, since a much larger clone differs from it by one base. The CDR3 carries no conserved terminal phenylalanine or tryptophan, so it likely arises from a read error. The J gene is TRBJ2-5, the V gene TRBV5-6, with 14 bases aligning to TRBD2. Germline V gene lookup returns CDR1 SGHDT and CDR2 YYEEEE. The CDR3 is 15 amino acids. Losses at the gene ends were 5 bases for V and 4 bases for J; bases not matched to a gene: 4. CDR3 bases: TGTGCCAGCAGGACTAGCGGGAGGGCCGTAGAGACCCAGTACTCC. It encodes CASRTSGRAVETQYS.

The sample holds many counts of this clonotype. The CDR3 sequence: CASSGSGRAHEQYF. The CDR3 DNA reads TGTGCCAGCAGTGGTAGCGGGAGGGCCCACGAGCAGTACTTC. The gene calls are TRBV28 and TRBJ2-7; 11 bases agree with TRBD2. Germline loops: CDR1 MDHEN, CDR2 SYDVKM. This CDR3 is built from 14 residues. The junction had 5 bases not matched to a gene; V was cut back by 5 bases and J by 5 bases.

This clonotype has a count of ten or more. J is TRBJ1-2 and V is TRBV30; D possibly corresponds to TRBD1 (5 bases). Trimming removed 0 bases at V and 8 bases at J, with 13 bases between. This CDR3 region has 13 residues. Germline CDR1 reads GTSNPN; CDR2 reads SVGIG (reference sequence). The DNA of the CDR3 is TGTGCCTGGAGTGTCTCAGGGTTGTTCGGCTACACCTTC. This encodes CAWSVSGLFGYTF.

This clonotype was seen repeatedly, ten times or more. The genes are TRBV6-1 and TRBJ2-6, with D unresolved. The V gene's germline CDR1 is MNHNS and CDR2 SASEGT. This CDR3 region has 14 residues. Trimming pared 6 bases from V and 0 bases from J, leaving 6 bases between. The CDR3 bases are TGTGCCAGCAGGGCGATCTCTGGGGCCAACGTCCTGACTTTC. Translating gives CASRAISGANVLTF.

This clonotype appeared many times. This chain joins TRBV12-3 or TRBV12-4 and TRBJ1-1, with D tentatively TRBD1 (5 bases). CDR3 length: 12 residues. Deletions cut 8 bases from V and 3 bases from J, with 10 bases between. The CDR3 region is CASQGEDTEAFF. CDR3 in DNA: TGTGCCAGCCAAGGGGAGGACACTGAAGCTTTCTTT.

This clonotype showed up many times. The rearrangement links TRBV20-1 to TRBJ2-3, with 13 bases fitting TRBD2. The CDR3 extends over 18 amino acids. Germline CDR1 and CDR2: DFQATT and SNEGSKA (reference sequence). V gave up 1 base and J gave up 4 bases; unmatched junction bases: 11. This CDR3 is CSARGGRTSGSHADTQYF. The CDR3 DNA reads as TGCAGTGCTAGAGGAGGGAGGACTAGCGGGAGTCACGCAGATACGCAGTATTTT.